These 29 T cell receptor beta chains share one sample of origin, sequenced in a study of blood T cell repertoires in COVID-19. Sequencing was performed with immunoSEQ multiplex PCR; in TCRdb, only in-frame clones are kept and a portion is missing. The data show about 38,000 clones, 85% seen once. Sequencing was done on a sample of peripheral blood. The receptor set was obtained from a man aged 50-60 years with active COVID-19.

For the CDR3, the DNA is TGTGCCAGCAGCTTCGGTTGGCAGGGGGCTTTAGAGACCCAGTACTTC. This sequence encodes CASSFGWQGALETQYF. The chain employs TRBV11-2 and TRBJ2-5, with 8 bases fitting TRBD1. Trimming cost V 3 bases and J 4 bases; bases outside gene matches: 10. Looked up from germline, CDR1 is SGHAT and CDR2 is FQNNGV. The CDR3 loop spans 16 amino acids.

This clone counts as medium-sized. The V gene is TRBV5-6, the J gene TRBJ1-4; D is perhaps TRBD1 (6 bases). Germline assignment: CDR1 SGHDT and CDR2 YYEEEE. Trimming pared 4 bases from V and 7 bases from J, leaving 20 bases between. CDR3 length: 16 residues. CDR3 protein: CASSQGLAGDGEKLFF. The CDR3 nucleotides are TGTGCCAGCAGCCAGGGGCTGGCAGGGGATGGTGAAAAACTGTTTTTT.

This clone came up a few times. CDR3 nucleotides: TGTGCCAGCAGCAAAAAATTGGGGGCCCGTTATGGGCAGGCGTCTAGCGAGCAGTACTTC. It translates to CASSKKLGARYGQASSEQYF. This chain connects TRBV21-1 to TRBJ2-7; TRBD1 is taken as the D call from the table, unchecked against the DNA. TRBV21-1 has pseudogene status. The CDR3 spans 20 residues.

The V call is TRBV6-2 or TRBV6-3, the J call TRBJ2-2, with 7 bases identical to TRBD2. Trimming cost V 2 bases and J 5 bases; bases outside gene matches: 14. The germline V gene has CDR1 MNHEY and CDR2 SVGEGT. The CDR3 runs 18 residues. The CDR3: CASSYKPGLPARTGELFF. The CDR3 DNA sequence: TGTGCCAGCAGTTACAAACCGGGACTACCAGCCCGAACCGGGGAGCTGTTTTTT.

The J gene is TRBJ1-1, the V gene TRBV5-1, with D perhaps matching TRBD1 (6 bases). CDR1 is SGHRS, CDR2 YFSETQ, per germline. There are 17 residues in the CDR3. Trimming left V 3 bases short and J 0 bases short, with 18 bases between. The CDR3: CASSWYGTGGLNTEAFF. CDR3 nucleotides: TGCGCCAGCAGCTGGTACGGGACGGGGGGCCTGAACACTGAAGCTTTCTTT.

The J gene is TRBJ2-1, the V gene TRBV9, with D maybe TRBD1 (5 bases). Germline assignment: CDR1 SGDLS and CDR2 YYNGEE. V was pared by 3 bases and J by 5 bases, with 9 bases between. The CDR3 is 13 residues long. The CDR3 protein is CASSGGLHNEQFF. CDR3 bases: TGTGCCAGCAGCGGGGGCCTACACAATGAGCAGTTCTTC.

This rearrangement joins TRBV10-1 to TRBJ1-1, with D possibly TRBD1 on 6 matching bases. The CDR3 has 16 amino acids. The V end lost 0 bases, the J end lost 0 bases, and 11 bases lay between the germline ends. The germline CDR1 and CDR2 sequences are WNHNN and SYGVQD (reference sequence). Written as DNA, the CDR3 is TGCGCCAGCAGTGAGTCCCCGGACAGACTGAACACTGAAGCTTTCTTT. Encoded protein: CASSESPDRLNTEAFF.

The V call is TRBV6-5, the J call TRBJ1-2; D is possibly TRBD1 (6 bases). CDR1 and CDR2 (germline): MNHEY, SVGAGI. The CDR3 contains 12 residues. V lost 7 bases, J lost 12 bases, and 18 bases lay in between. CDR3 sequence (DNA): TGTGCCAGCAACCCCGCGGGGGCCCCGGACACCTTC. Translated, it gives CASNPAGAPDTF.

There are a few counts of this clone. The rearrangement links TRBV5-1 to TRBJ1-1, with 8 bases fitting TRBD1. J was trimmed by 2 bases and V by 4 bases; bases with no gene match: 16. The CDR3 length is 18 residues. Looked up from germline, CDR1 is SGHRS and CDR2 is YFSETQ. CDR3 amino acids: CASSHPGVQGDSNTEAFF. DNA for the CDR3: TGCGCCAGCAGCCATCCTGGGGTACAGGGGGACTCCAACACTGAAGCTTTCTTT.

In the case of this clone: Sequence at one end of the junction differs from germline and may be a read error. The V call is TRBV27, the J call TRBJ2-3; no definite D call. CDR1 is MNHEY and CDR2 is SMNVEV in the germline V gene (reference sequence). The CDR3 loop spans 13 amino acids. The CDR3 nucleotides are TGTGCCAGCAGTTTGGATAGCAAAGATACGCAGTATTTT. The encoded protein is CASSLDSKDTQYF.

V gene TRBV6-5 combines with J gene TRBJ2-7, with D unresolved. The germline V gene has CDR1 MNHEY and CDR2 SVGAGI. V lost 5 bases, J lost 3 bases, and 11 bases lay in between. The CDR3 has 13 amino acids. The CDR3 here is CASSQTQLYEQYF. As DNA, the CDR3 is TGTGCCAGCAGTCAGACACAGCTCTACGAGCAGTACTTC.

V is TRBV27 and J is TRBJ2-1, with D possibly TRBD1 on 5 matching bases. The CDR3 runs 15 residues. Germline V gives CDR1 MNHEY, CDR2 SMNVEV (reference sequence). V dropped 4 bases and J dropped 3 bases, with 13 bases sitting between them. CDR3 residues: CASSSLTENYNEQFF. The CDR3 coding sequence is TGTGCCAGCAGTTCTCTGACAGAGAACTACAATGAGCAGTTCTTC.

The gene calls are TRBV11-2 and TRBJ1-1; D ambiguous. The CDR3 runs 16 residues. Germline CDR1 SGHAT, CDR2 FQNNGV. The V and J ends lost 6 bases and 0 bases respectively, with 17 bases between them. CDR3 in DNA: TGTGCCAGCAGAGAGAGGGAGGGAAAAGTGAACACTGAAGCTTTCTTT. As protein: CASREREGKVNTEAFF.

The CDR3 loop is CASSSGSYTDTQYF. The CDR3 bases are TGTGCCAGCAGCTCCGGGTCCTACACAGATACGCAGTATTTT. V and J are TRBV5-6 and TRBJ2-3; D is undetermined. This CDR3 comprises 14 residues. Looked up from germline, CDR1 is SGHDT and CDR2 is YYEEEE. Trimming shortened V by 3 bases and J by 2 bases, and 10 bases separated the two germline ends.

CDR3 in DNA: TGCGCCAGCAGCCAAGCTTCTAGCGATAACACCGGGGAGCTGTTTTTT. Residues: CASSQASSDNTGELFF. V is TRBV4-3 and J is TRBJ2-2; a weak D match, TRBD2 (6 bases). The germline V gene has CDR1 LGHNA and CDR2 YSLEER. With 1 base removed from V and 2 bases from J, the gap between germline ends came to 11 bases. The CDR3 runs 16 residues.

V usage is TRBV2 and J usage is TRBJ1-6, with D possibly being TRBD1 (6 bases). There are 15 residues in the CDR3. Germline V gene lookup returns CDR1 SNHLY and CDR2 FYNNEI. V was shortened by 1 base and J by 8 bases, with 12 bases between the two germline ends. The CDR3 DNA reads TGTGCCAGCAGTGAAGAAACAGGGTTTTATTCACCCCTCCACTTT. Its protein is CASSEETGFYSPLHF.

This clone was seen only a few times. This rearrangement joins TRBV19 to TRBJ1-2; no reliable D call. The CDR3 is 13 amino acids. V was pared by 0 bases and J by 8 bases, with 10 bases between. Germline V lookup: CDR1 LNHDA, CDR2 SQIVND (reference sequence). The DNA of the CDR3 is TGTGCCAGTAGTATAGAACTAAAAGTAGGCTACACCTTC. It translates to CASSIELKVGYTF. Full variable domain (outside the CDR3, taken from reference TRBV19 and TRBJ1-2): DGGITQSPKYLFRKEGQNVTLSCEQNLNHDAMYWYRQDPGQGLRLIYYSQIVNDFQKGDIAEGYSVSREKKESFPLTVTSAQKNPTAFYLCASSIELKVGYTFGSGTRLTVV.

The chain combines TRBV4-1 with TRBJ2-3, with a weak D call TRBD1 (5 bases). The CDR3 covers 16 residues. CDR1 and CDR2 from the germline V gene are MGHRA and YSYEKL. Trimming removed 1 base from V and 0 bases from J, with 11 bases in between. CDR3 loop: CASSQGTSASTDTQYF. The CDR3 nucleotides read TGCGCCAGCAGCCAAGGGACATCGGCTAGCACAGATACGCAGTATTTT.

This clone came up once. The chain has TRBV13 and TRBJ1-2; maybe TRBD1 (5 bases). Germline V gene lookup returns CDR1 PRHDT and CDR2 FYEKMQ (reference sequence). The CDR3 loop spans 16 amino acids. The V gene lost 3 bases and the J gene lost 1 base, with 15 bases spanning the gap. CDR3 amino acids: CASSLEGGGSNYGYTF. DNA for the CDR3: TGTGCCAGCAGCTTGGAGGGCGGGGGGAGTAACTATGGCTACACCTTC.

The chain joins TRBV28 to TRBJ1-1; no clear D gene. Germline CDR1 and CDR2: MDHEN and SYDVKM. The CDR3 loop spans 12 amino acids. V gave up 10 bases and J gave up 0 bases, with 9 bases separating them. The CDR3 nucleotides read TGTGCCACCAAAACACTGAACACTGAAGCTTTCTTT. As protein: CATKTLNTEAFF.

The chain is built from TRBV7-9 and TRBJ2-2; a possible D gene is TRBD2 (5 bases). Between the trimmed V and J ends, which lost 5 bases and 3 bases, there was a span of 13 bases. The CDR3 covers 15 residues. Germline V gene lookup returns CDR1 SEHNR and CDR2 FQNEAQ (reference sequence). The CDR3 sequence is CASSRSPGYTGELFF. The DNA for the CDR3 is TGTGCCAGCAGCCGTAGCCCGGGGTACACCGGGGAGCTGTTTTTT. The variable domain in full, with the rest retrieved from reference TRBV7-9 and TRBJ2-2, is DTGVSQNPRHKITKRGQNVTFRCDPISEHNRLYWYRQTLGQGPEFLTYFQNEAQLEKSRLLSDRFSAERPKGSFSTLEIQRTEQGDSAMYLCASSRSPGYTGELFFGEGSRLTVL.

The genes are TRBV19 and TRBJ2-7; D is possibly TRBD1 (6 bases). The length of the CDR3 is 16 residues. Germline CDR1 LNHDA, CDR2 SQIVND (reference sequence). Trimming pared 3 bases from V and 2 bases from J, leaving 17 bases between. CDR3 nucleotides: TGTGCCAGTAGTATGACGTTACAGGGTGAACCCTACGAGCAGTACTTC. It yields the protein CASSMTLQGEPYEQYF.

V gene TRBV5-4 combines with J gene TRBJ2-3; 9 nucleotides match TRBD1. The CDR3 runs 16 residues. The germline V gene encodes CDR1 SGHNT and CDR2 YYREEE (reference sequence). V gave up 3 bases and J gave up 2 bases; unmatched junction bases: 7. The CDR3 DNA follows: TGTGCCAGCAGCTGGAAACAGGGGGCGGCCACAGATACGCAGTATTTT. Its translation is CASSWKQGAATDTQYF. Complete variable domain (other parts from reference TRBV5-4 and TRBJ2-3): ETGVTQSPTHLIKTRGQQVTLRCSSQSGHNTVSWYQQALGQGPQFIFQYYREEENGRGNFPPRFSGLQFPNYSSELNVNALELDDSALYLCASSWKQGAATDTQYFGPGTRLTVL.

The CDR3 loop is CAISESTYYEQYF. CDR3 coding DNA: TGTGCCATCAGTGAGTCTACATACTACGAGCAGTACTTC. V and J are TRBV10-3 and TRBJ2-7; D is unresolved. In germline, CDR1 is ENHRY, CDR2 SYGVKD. V was cut by 0 bases and J by 3 bases, with 6 bases left in between. The CDR3 loop spans 13 amino acids.

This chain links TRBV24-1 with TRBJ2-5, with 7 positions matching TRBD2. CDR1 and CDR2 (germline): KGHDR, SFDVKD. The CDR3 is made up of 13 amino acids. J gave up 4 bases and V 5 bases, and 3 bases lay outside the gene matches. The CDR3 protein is CATSGGEGETQYF. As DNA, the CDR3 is TGTGCCACCAGTGGGGGGGAGGGAGAGACCCAGTACTTC.

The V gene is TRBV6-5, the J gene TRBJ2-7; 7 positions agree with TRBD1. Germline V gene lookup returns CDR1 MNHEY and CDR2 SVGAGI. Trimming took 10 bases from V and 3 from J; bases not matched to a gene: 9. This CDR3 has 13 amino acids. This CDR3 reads CATRRAGGYEQYF. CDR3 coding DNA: TGTGCCACCAGGCGGGCAGGGGGCTACGAGCAGTACTTC.

The DNA for the CDR3 is TGTGCCAGCTCCTCAGTCTCAGGGGCCACCGGGGAGCTGTTTTTT. This codes for CASSSVSGATGELFF. The chain recombines TRBV18 with TRBJ2-2; tentatively, D is TRBD1 (6 bases). Trimming pared 6 bases from V and 4 bases from J, leaving 15 bases between. The CDR3 extends over 15 amino acids. The V gene's germline CDR1 is KGHSH and CDR2 LQKENI. Supplemented by reference TRBV18 and TRBJ2-2, the full variable domain reads NAGVMQNPRHLVRRRGQEARLRCSPMKGHSHVYWYRQLPEEGLKFMVYLQKENIIDESGMPKERFSAEFPKEGPSILRIQQVVRGDSAAYFCASSSVSGATGELFFGEGSRLTVL.

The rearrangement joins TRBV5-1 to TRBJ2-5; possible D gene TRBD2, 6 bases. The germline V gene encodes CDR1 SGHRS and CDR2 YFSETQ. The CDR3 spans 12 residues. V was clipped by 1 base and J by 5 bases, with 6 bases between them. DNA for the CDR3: TGCGCCAGCAGCTTGAGCGGGGAGACCCAGTACTTC. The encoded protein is CASSLSGETQYF.

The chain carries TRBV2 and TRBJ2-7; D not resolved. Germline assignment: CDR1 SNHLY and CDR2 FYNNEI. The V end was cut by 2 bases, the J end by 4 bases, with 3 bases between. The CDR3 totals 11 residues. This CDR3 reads CASSETYEQYF. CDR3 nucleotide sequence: TGTGCCAGCAGTGAAACTTACGAGCAGTACTTC.